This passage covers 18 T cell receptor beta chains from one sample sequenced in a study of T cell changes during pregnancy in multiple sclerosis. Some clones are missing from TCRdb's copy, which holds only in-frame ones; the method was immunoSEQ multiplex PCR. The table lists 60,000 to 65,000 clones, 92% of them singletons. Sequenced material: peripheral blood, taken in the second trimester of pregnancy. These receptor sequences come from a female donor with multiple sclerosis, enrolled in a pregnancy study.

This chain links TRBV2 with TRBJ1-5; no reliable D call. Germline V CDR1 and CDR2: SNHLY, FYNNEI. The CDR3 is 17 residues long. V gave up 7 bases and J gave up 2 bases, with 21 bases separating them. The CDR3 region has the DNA TGTGCCAGCAATGGAGGGCTTTTGGGGATGGGCAATCAGCCCCAGCATTTT. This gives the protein CASNGGLLGMGNQPQHF. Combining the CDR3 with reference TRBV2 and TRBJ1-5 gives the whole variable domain EPEVTQTPSHQVTQMGQEVILRCVPISNHLYFYWYRQILGQKVEFLVSFYNNEISEKSEIFDDQFSVERPDGSNFTLKIRSTKLEDSAMYFCASNGGLLGMGNQPQHFGDGTRLSIL.

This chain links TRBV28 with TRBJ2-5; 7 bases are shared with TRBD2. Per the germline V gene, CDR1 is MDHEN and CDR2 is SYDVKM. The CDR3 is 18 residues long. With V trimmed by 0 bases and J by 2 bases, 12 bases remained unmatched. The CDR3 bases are TGTGCCAGCAGTTTATGGTGGTCGGGGACTATCGGTCAAGAGACCCAGTACTTC. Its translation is CASSLWWSGTIGQETQYF.

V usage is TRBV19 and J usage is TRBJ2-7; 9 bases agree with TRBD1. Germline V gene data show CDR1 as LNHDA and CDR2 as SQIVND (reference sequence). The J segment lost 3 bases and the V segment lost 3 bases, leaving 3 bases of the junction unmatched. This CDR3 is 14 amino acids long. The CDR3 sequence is CASSIGQGLYEQYF. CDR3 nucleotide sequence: TGTGCCAGTAGTATCGGACAGGGGCTCTACGAGCAGTACTTC.

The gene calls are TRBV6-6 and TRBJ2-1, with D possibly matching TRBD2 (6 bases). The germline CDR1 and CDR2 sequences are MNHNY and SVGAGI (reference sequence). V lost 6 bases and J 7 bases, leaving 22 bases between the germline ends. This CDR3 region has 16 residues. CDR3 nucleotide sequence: TGTGCCAGCAGGTCCGTGTGGGGGGAGCCGGAAAATGAGCAGTTCTTC. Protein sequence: CASRSVWGEPENEQFF.

In nucleotides, the CDR3 is TGTGCCTCCCGACAGGCGCTAAACTCTGGAAACACCATATATTTT. This encodes CASRQALNSGNTIYF. V is TRBV30 and J is TRBJ1-3; a possible D gene is TRBD1 (6 bases). The CDR3 runs to 15 residues. The germline V gene encodes CDR1 GTSNPN and CDR2 SVGIG (reference sequence). V was clipped by 7 bases and J by 0 bases, with 16 bases between them.

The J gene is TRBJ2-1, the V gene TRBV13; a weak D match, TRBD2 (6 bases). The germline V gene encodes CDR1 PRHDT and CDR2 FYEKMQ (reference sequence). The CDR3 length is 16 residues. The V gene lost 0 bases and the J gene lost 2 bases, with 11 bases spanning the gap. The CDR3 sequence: CASSLGPGVPYNEQFF. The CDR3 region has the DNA TGTGCCAGCAGCTTAGGCCCGGGAGTCCCCTACAATGAGCAGTTCTTC.

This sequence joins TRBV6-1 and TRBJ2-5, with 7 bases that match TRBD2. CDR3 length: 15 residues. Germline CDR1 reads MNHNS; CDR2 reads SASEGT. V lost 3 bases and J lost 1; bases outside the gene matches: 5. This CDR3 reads CASSDLAGAQETQYF. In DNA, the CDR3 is TGTGCCAGCAGTGATTTGGCGGGAGCCCAAGAGACCCAGTACTTC.

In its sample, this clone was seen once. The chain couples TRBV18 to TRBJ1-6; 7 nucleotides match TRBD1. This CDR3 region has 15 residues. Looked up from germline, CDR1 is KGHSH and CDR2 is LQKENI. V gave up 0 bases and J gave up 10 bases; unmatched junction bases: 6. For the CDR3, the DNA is TGTGCCAGCTCACCACCCGAGACAGGGTGGTCACCCCTCCACTTT. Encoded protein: CASSPPETGWSPLHF.

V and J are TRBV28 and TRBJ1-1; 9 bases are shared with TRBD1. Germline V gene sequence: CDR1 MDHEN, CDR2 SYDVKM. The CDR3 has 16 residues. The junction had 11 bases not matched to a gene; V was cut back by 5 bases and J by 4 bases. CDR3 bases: TGTGCCAGCAGTGACCCGGGACAGGGAGGCGGCACTGAAGCTTTCTTT. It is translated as CASSDPGQGGGTEAFF.

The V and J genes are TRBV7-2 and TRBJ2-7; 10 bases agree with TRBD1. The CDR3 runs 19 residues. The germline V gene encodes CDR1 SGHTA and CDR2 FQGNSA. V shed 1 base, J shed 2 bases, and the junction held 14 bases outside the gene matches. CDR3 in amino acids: CASSLVGGGGTGAAYEQYF. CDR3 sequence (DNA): TGTGCCAGCAGCTTAGTGGGAGGGGGAGGGACAGGGGCTGCCTACGAGCAGTACTTC.

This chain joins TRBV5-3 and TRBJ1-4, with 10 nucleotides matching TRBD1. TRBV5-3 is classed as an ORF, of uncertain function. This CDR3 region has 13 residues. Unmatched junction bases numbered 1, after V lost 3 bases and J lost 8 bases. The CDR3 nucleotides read TGTGCCAGAAGCTGGGACAGGGGCGAAAAACTGTTTTTT. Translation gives CARSWDRGEKLFF.

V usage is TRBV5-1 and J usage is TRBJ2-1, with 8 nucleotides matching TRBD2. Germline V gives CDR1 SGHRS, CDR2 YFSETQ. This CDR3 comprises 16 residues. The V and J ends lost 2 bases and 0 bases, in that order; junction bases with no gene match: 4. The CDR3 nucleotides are TGCGCCAGCAGCTTTACCGGGACTAGCTCCTACAATGAGCAGTTCTTC. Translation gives CASSFTGTSSYNEQFF.

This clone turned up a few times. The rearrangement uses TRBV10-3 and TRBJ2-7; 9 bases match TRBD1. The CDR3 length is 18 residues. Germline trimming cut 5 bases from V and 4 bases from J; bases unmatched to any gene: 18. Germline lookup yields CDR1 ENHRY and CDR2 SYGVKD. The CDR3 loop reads CAISHPGQGPHGDYEQYF. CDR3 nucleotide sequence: TGTGCCATCAGTCATCCGGGACAGGGCCCACACGGGGATTACGAGCAGTACTTC.

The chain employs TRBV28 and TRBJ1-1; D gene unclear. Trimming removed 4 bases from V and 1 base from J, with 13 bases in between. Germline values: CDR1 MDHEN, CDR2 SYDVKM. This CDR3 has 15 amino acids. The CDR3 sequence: CASSSTPTPNTEAFF. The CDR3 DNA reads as TGTGCCAGCAGTTCCACCCCAACACCGAACACTGAAGCTTTCTTT.

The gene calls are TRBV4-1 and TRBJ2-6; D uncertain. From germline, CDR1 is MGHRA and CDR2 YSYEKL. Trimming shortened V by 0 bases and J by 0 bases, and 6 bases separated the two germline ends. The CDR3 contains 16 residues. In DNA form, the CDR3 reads TGCGCCAGCAGCCAAGAAGCCCACTCTGGGGCCAACGTCCTGACTTTC. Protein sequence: CASSQEAHSGANVLTF.

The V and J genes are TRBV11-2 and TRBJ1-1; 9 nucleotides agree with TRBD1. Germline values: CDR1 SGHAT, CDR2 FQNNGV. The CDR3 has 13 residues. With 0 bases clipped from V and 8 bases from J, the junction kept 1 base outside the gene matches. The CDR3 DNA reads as TGTGCCAGCAGCTTAGACGGACAGGGGGAAGCTTTCTTT. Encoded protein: CASSLDGQGEAFF.

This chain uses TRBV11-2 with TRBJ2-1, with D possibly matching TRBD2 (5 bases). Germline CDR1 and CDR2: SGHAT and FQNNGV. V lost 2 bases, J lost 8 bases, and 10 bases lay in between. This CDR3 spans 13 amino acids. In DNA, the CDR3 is TGTGCCAGCAGCTTACCCCTGAGGGATGAGCAGTTCTTC. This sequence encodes CASSLPLRDEQFF. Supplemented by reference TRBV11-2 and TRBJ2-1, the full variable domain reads EAGVAQSPRYKIIEKRQSVAFWCNPISGHATLYWYQQILGQGPKLLIQFQNNGVVDDSQLPKDRFSAERLKGVDSTLKIQPAKLEDSAVYLCASSLPLRDEQFFGPGTRLTVL.

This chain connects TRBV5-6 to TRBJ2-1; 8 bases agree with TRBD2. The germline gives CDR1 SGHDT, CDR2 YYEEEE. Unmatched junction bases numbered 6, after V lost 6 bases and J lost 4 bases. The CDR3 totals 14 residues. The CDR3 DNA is TGTGCCAGCAAATTGTTAGCGGGATACAATGAGCAGTTCTTC. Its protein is CASKLLAGYNEQFF.